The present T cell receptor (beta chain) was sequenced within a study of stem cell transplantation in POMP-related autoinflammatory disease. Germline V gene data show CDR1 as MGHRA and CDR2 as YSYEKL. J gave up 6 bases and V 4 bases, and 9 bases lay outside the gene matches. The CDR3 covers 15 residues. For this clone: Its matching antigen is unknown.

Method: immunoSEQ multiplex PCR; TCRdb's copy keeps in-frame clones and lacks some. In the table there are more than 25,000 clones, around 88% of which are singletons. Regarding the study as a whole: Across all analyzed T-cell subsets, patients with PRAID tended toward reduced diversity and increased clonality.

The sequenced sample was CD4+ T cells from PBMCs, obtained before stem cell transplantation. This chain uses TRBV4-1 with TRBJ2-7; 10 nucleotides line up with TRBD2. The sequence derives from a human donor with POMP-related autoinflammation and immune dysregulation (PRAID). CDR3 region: CASSLQREGSFEQYF. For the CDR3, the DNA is TGCGCCAGCAGCCTTCAGCGGGAGGGATCATTCGAGCAGTACTTC.